These 17 T cell receptor beta chains were all obtained from the same sample, sequenced in a study of Graves' ophthalmopathy and Graves' hyperthyroidism. Beta-chain TCR CDR3 regions were amplified from RNA transcripts. Investigators did first-round RT-PCR with HTBI primers, then second-round multiplex PCR. MiXCR, applied by TCRdb to the multiplex PCR reads, yields one record per CDR3 protein. This table has 560,000 or so distinct CDR3 sequences, less than 40% appearing once. Sequencing was carried out using peripheral blood or thyroid tissue (not recorded which). These receptors all come from an adult man with Graves' hyperthyroidism.

This clonotype came up many times. The rearrangement links TRBV14 to TRBJ2-5; TRBD2 is a possible D gene (6 bases). Trimming stripped 0 bases from V and 5 bases from J, with 13 bases between. Germline-derived CDR1 and CDR2 are SGHDN and FVKESK. The CDR3 totals 15 residues. The CDR3 here is CASSQDQGLAETQYF. The CDR3 nucleotides are TGTGCCAGCAGCCAAGATCAGGGCCTAGCGGAGACCCAGTACTTC.

This clonotype was detected only a few times. The V gene is TRBV12-3 or TRBV12-4, the J gene TRBJ2-5; TRBD1 or TRBD2 may be the D gene (6 bases each). Trimming cost V 2 bases and J 5 bases, with 18 bases left between them. The CDR3 consists of 16 residues. The CDR3 protein is CASSLLLARGRETQYF. CDR3 bases: TGTGCCAGCAGTTTACTTCTAGCGAGGGGGAGGGAGACCCAGTACTTC.

This clonotype was seen ten or more times. The chain joins TRBV12-3 or TRBV12-4 to TRBJ2-7; no clear D gene. With 2 bases removed from V and 3 bases from J, the gap between germline ends came to 8 bases. The CDR3 runs 13 residues. The CDR3 sequence: CASSLKLYYEQYF. In DNA, the CDR3 is TGTGCCAGCAGTTTAAAGTTATACTACGAGCAGTACTTC.

This clonotype was seen only once. The chain employs TRBV2 and TRBJ1-2; 7 bases agree with TRBD1. Germline CDR1 reads SNHLY; CDR2 reads FYNNEI. This CDR3 comprises 15 residues. V gave up 5 bases and J gave up 10 bases; unmatched junction bases: 16. As DNA, the CDR3 is TGTGCCAGCAGTTTTAGCGGGGAAGACAGGGTTGACTACACCTTC. Its translation: CASSFSGEDRVDYTF.

As to this clonotype: Just one base apart from a much larger clone, this may be a read error. The chain couples TRBV10-3 to TRBJ2-7; D is unclear. The CDR3 covers 12 residues. Germline V lookup: CDR1 ENHRY, CDR2 SYGVKD. The CDR3 DNA is TGTGCCATCAGTCCGGACGGCTACGAGCGGTACTTC. Translated: CAISPDGYERYF.

This clonotype was counted ten times or more. The rearrangement joins TRBV4-1 to TRBJ1-1; no firm D call. CDR3 length: 14 amino acids. Germline V lookup: CDR1 MGHRA, CDR2 YSYEKL. Trimming pared 2 bases from V and 1 base from J, leaving 8 bases between. CDR3 bases: TGCGCCAGCAGCCAACTCCGGGGGAACACTGAAGCTTTCTTT. As protein: CASSQLRGNTEAFF.

Comment on this clonotype: This clone may be a read error of a much larger clone one base away. The V gene is TRBV7-8, the J gene TRBJ2-2; possible D gene TRBD2, 5 bases. This CDR3 has 11 residues. Germline lookup yields CDR1 SGHVS and CDR2 FQNEAQ. The CDR3 loop reads CASSNPGKLFF. The CDR3 DNA sequence: TGTGCCAGCTCAAACCCCGGGAAGCTGTTTTTT.

The sample holds one count of this clonotype. The junction departs from germline at one end; a sequencing error may be responsible. The chain uses TRBV7-2 and TRBJ2-7; a possible D gene is TRBD1 (6 bases). This CDR3 has 14 amino acids. Germline assignment: CDR1 SGHTA and CDR2 FQGNSA. CDR3 residues: CASSLGTTLYEQYF. CDR3 bases: TGTGCCAGCAGTTTAGGGACAACCCTCTACGAGCAGTACTTC.

This clonotype has a count of ten or more. V is TRBV5-1 and J is TRBJ2-7; TRBD2 aligns across 7 bases. The germline CDR1 and CDR2 sequences are SGHRS and YFSETQ. There are 13 residues in the CDR3. Germline trimming cut 1 base from V and 4 bases from J; bases unmatched to any gene: 2. The CDR3 spells CASSLMGGYEQYF. CDR3 DNA: TGCGCCAGCAGCTTGATGGGGGGGTACGAGCAGTACTTC.

This clonotype was seen a single time. The chain carries TRBV10-3 and TRBJ2-3; 14 bases agree with TRBD2. Germline-derived CDR1 and CDR2 are ENHRY and SYGVKD. After removal of 4 bases from V and 2 bases from J, the junction contained 11 bases not matched to a gene. The CDR3 has 19 residues. Here the CDR3 reads CAISGLAGGPRGATDTQYF. The CDR3 DNA is TGTGCCATCAGTGGACTAGCGGGAGGGCCAAGAGGGGCCACAGATACGCAGTATTTT.

V and J are TRBV29-1 and TRBJ2-1; no clear D gene. V shed 4 bases and J shed 7 bases, with 5 bases lying between them. This CDR3 has 10 residues. Germline CDR1 SQVTM, CDR2 ANQGSEA. DNA of the CDR3: TGCAGCGTTGTCCCTAATGAGCAGTTCTTC. This translates into CSVVPNEQFF.

The chain employs TRBV2 and TRBJ1-2; D possibly corresponds to TRBD1 (6 bases). The CDR3 length is 13 residues. Trimming left V 6 bases short and J 8 bases short, with 16 bases between. Per germline, CDR1 SNHLY and CDR2 FYNNEI. The CDR3 spells CASREGGARGYTF. CDR3 in DNA: TGTGCCAGCAGGGAGGGGGGCGCAAGGGGCTACACCTTC.

The chain links TRBV27 to TRBJ2-7; D remains ambiguous. The V gene lost 4 bases and the J gene lost 6 bases, with 13 bases spanning the gap. CDR3 length: 13 amino acids. CDR1 MNHEY and CDR2 SMNVEV come from the germline V gene (reference sequence). The CDR3 DNA follows: TGTGCCAGCAGTTCCCAATCATATAGCGAGCAGTACTTC. It specifies CASSSQSYSEQYF.

This clonotype appeared a few times. The chain is built from TRBV5-5 and TRBJ1-4; 7 positions match TRBD1. Germline V gene data show CDR1 as SGHKS and CDR2 as YYEKEE (reference sequence). CDR3 size: 16 residues. The V and J ends lost 5 bases and 8 bases, in that order; junction bases with no gene match: 15. CDR3 sequence: CASSPFTGAFGEKLFF. CDR3 bases: TGTGCCAGCAGTCCCTTTACAGGGGCTTTCGGAGAAAAACTGTTTTTT.

This clonotype was detected once. This may arise from a read error, as a much more abundant clone is one base away. The J gene is TRBJ1-6, the V gene TRBV19; possibly TRBD1 for D (5 bases). Germline V CDR1 and CDR2: LNHDA, SQIVND (reference sequence). The CDR3 length is 14 residues. As DNA, the CDR3 is TGTGCCAGTAACTTGGGGCAGAGGAATTCACCCCCCCACTTT. It yields the protein CASNLGQRNSPPHF. The full variable domain, its missing parts supplied by reference TRBV19 and TRBJ1-6, is DGGITQSPKYLFRKEGQNVTLSCEQNLNHDAMYWYRQDPGQGLRLIYYSQIVNDFQKGDIAEGYSVSREKKESFPLTVTSAQKNPTAFYLCASNLGQRNSPPHFGNGTRLTVT.

The V gene is TRBV28, the J gene TRBJ1-6; no clear D. Trimming took 5 bases from V and 9 from J, leaving 14 bases between them. Per the germline V gene, CDR1 is MDHEN and CDR2 is SYDVKM. The CDR3 has 14 amino acids. Written as DNA, the CDR3 is TGTGCCAGCAGTCTTCGAGGTCGAGGTTCACCCCTCCACTTT. Its translation: CASSLRGRGSPLHF. The complete variable domain, with remaining parts taken from reference TRBV28 and TRBJ1-6, reads DVKVTQSSRYLVKRTGEKVFLECVQDMDHENMFWYRQDPGLGLRLIYFSYDVKMKEKGDIPEGYSVSREKKERFSLILESASTNQTSMYLCASSLRGRGSPLHFGNGTRLTVT.

This sequence joins TRBV4-2 and TRBJ1-5; the D gene is possibly TRBD1 (6 bases). The CDR3 spans 17 residues. V gave up 1 base and J gave up 0 bases, with 13 bases separating them. CDR1 is LGHNA and CDR2 is YNFKEQ in the germline V gene. The CDR3 coding sequence is TGTGCCAGCAGCCAAGGCCCAGGGGCCCTTAGCAATCAGCCCCAGCATTTT. This codes for CASSQGPGALSNQPQHF.